This is a list of T cell receptor beta chains from one sample in a study of regulatory dendritic cells for organ transplantation. Clones were read by immunoSEQ multiplex PCR, and TCRdb kept only the in-frame ones, dropping some. The sample consists of around 30,000 clones, roughly 80% of them appearing once. The sequencing input was naive CD4+ T cells from blood. These receptors were obtained from a human donor in good health. CDR3s include the opening cysteine and the closing phenylalanine or tryptophan. Each record gives: clone size, J gene, V gene, CDR3 length, D gene, CDR3 DNA, CDR3 protein. D genes are given only for firm matches. A row's size may be missing; if present it is once, few, many or a size class.

NA TRBJ2-1 TRBV10-3 14 TRBD1 TGTGCCATCAGGGGACAGGGATCGGGCAATGAGCAGTTCTTC CAIRGQGSGNEQFF
NA TRBJ2-5 TRBV18 20 TRBD2 TGTGCCAGCTCACCCCCTGGTTTAGTAGCGGGGGGGATCTCCGGAGAGACCCAGTACTTC CASSPPGLVAGGISGETQYF
NA TRBJ2-4 TRBV6-1 15 TRBD2 TGTGCCAGCAGTGAAGCGTCTAGCGGAAAAAACATTCAGTACTTC CASSEASSGKNIQYF
few TRBJ2-2 TRBV19 13 NA TGTGCCACAAGTCAGGGCTACACCGGGGAGCTGTTTTTT CATSQGYTGELFF
NA TRBJ2-2 TRBV5-1 15 TRBD2 TGCGCCACCAAATGGACTAGCGAAGTCACCGGGGAGCTGTTTTTT CATKWTSEVTGELFF
NA TRBJ2-7 TRBV7-2 16 TRBD2 TGTGCCAGCAGCTTCACTACCGAGCCACTAGCGGGGGGGCAGTACTTC CASSFTTEPLAGGQYF
NA TRBJ2-3 TRBV7-2 16 TRBD1 TGTGCCAGCAGCTTACAGGGGACAGGGGGCACAGATACGCAGTATTTT CASSLQGTGGTDTQYF
NA TRBJ1-2 TRBV6-6 15 NA TGTGCCAGCAGTTACTCAGAAGGTGGGCTCTATGGCTACACCTTC CASSYSEGGLYGYTF
NA TRBJ2-4 TRBV18 17 TRBD1 TGTGCCAGCTCACCTTCAACAGGGGCTCTAGCCAAAAACATTCAGTACTTC CASSPSTGALAKNIQYF
few TRBJ2-7 TRBV5-1 13 NA TGCGCCAGCAGTCGAGGGGGCTCCTACGAGCAGTACTTC CASSRGGSYEQYF
NA TRBJ2-3 TRBV5-4 13 TRBD2 TGTGCCAGCAGCTTGGAGCGGGGGGATACGCAGTATTTT CASSLERGDTQYF
NA TRBJ2-1 TRBV5-6 11 NA TGTGCCAGCAGCTCATACAATGAGCAGTTCTTC CASSSYNEQFF
NA TRBJ2-5 TRBV19 15 TRBD1 TGTGCCAGTAGTATGACAGGGGGAAGTCCAGAGACCCAGTACTTC CASSMTGGSPETQYF
NA TRBJ2-1 TRBV19 15 TRBD2 TGTGCCAGCCAAAATCCAAGCGGGGGGTACAATGAGCAGTTCTTC CASQNPSGGYNEQFF
once TRBJ2-7 TRBV5-1 15 NA TGCGCCAGCAGCTTGGTAACAGGATCCTCCTACGAGCAGTACTTC CASSLVTGSSYEQYF
NA TRBJ2-4 TRBV2 12 TRBD1 TGTGCCAGTGACAGGGGGGGATACATTCAGTACTTC CASDRGGYIQYF
NA TRBJ1-3 TRBV2 14 TRBD1 TGTGCCAGCGGGACAGGGTTCTCTGGAAACACCATATATTTT CASGTGFSGNTIYF
NA TRBJ2-7 TRBV4-2 16 TRBD2 TGTGCCAGCAGCCAAGATGGGACTAGCGGGGGGTACGAGCAGTACTTC CASSQDGTSGGYEQYF
NA TRBJ2-7 TRBV10-3 12 NA TGTGCCATCAGTGACGCGACTTACGAGCAGTACTTC CAISDATYEQYF
NA TRBJ1-2 TRBV19 15 TRBD1 TGTGCCAGTAGTAGAAACGGACAGGCCTCCTATGGCTACACCTTC CASSRNGQASYGYTF
NA TRBJ1-1 TRBV6-5 15 TRBD1 TGTGCCAGCAGTTTAATTCGGACAGGGGAGACTGAAGCTTTCTTT CASSLIRTGETEAFF
NA TRBJ2-7 TRBV5-4 14 NA TGTGCCAGCAGCAGATCCGGGAGCTCCTACGAGCAGTACTTC CASSRSGSSYEQYF
few TRBJ1-2 TRBV5-6 11 NA TGTGCCAGCAGCCTGAACTATGGCTACACCTTC CASSLNYGYTF
NA TRBJ2-5 TRBV6-1 14 NA TGTGCCAGCAGTGCCCAGCGACACCAAGAGACCCAGTACTTC CASSAQRHQETQYF
NA TRBJ1-5 TRBV2 16 TRBD1 TGTGCCAGCAGTGACCAAGGACAGGCCATCAATCAGCCCCAGCATTTT CASSDQGQAINQPQHF
NA TRBJ1-1 TRBV6-1 13 TRBD1 TGTGCCAGCAGTCCACAGGGGGACACTGAAGCTTTCTTT CASSPQGDTEAFF
few TRBJ1-6 TRBV19 12 TRBD1 TGTGCCAGTAGCGACAGGGGTGCACCCCTCCACTTT CASSDRGAPLHF
few TRBJ2-7 TRBV6-5 13 TRBD1 TGTGCCAGCAGTTATCGACAGGGCTACGAGCAGTACTTC CASSYRQGYEQYF
NA TRBJ2-3 TRBV4-1 17 TRBD2 TGCGCCAGCAGCCGAACCGGGACTAGCGGGGGGGGAGATACGCAGTATTTT CASSRTGTSGGGDTQYF
NA TRBJ1-1 TRBV2 14 NA TGTGCCAGCGAAACTGTTCAGGGGACCACTGAAGCTTTCTTT CASETVQGTTEAFF
NA TRBJ2-2 TRBV27 17 NA TGTGCCAGCAGTTTAGCGGGGCCCCTAACGAACACCGGGGAGCTGTTTTTT CASSLAGPLTNTGELFF